The rows below give T cell receptor beta chains drawn from one sample of a study of blood T cell repertoires in COVID-19. TCRdb's copy holds only in-frame clones and misses some; the assay was immunoSEQ multiplex PCR. The sample has around 67,000 clones; about 80% are singletons. Material for sequencing was peripheral blood. These receptors all stem from a man aged 80 or over with active COVID-19. CDR3s include the opening cysteine and the closing phenylalanine or tryptophan. The D gene is left open where the match is weak. Size is omitted from some rows. Given values are once, few, many or a class for expanded clones.

clone size: -
D gene: -
J gene: TRBJ1-2
V gene: TRBV7-2
CDR3 length: 13
CDR3 DNA: TGTGCCAGCAGCTCATCGGAGTTTTATGGCTACACCTTC
CDR3 protein: CASSSSEFYGYTF

clone size: once
D gene: TRBD1
J gene: TRBJ1-2
V gene: TRBV15
CDR3 length: 14
CDR3 DNA: TGTGCCACCAGCAGAAGGGACAGAACTTATGGCTACACCTTC
CDR3 protein: CATSRRDRTYGYTF

clone size: -
D gene: -
J gene: TRBJ2-3
V gene: TRBV9
CDR3 length: 16
CDR3 DNA: TGTGCCAGCAGCGTAGTCCCGTCCGTCCTCACAGATACGCAGTATTTT
CDR3 protein: CASSVVPSVLTDTQYF

clone size: few
D gene: TRBD1
J gene: TRBJ2-2
V gene: TRBV9
CDR3 length: 17
CDR3 DNA: TGTGCCAGCAGCGCAGGGCCGGGACAGGGGGTGGCCGGGGAGCTGTTTTTT
CDR3 protein: CASSAGPGQGVAGELFF

clone size: -
D gene: TRBD1
J gene: TRBJ2-7
V gene: TRBV7-2
CDR3 length: 14
CDR3 DNA: TGTGCCAGCAGCGTTCAGGGGGCGTCCTACGAGCAGTACTTC
CDR3 protein: CASSVQGASYEQYF

clone size: -
D gene: -
J gene: TRBJ1-3
V gene: TRBV2
CDR3 length: 12
CDR3 DNA: TGTGCCAGCAGTGATTCGGGAAACACCATATATTTT
CDR3 protein: CASSDSGNTIYF

clone size: -
D gene: TRBD2
J gene: TRBJ2-1
V gene: TRBV18
CDR3 length: 16
CDR3 DNA: TGTGCCAGCTCGCGTCTACTAGCGGGATCTGGCAATGAGCAGTTCTTC
CDR3 protein: CASSRLLAGSGNEQFF

clone size: few
D gene: -
J gene: TRBJ1-2
V gene: TRBV28
CDR3 length: 15
CDR3 DNA: TGTGCCAGCACCGTCTCAGGCTATTCGAACTATGGCTACACCTTC
CDR3 protein: CASTVSGYSNYGYTF

clone size: once
D gene: -
J gene: TRBJ2-1
V gene: TRBV7-9
CDR3 length: 17
CDR3 DNA: TGTGCCAGCAACTACCCCAGCGGGGGGACAGGGGTGAATGAGCAGTTCTTC
CDR3 protein: CASNYPSGGTGVNEQFF

clone size: -
D gene: -
J gene: TRBJ1-3
V gene: TRBV5-1
CDR3 length: 14
CDR3 DNA: TGCGCCAGCAGCTTGGCGGACAGAGGAAACACCATATATTTT
CDR3 protein: CASSLADRGNTIYF

clone size: -
D gene: TRBD2
J gene: TRBJ2-1
V gene: TRBV20-1
CDR3 length: 16
CDR3 DNA: TGCAGTGCTAGTCCACCGGGACTAGCTAATTTCGATGAGCAGTTCTTC
CDR3 protein: CSASPPGLANFDEQFF

clone size: -
D gene: TRBD1
J gene: TRBJ1-1
V gene: TRBV19
CDR3 length: 14
CDR3 DNA: TGTGCCAGTAGCCGGGACAGGGCCGGCACTGAAGCTTTCTTT
CDR3 protein: CASSRDRAGTEAFF

clone size: -
D gene: -
J gene: TRBJ2-2
V gene: TRBV21-1
CDR3 length: 16
CDR3 DNA: TGTGCCAGCAGCACGGGACTAGCGGGAGAAACCGGGGAGCTGTTTTTT
CDR3 protein: CASSTGLAGETGELFF

clone size: -
D gene: -
J gene: TRBJ1-2
V gene: TRBV7-9
CDR3 length: 11
CDR3 DNA: TGTGCCAGCAGTAACAGGGACGGCTACACCTTC
CDR3 protein: CASSNRDGYTF

clone size: -
D gene: TRBD2
J gene: TRBJ2-5
V gene: TRBV19
CDR3 length: 15
CDR3 DNA: TGTGCCAGCTCGGGGGGTAGCGGGAGGGAAAAGACCCAGTACTTC
CDR3 protein: CASSGGSGREKTQYF

clone size: -
D gene: -
J gene: TRBJ1-2
V gene: TRBV7-2
CDR3 length: 15
CDR3 DNA: TGTGCCAGCAGCCCAACAAGGGCAGCGGGCGTTTCCTACACCTTC
CDR3 protein: CASSPTRAAGVSYTF

clone size: -
D gene: -
J gene: TRBJ2-7
V gene: TRBV5-8
CDR3 length: 14
CDR3 DNA: TGTGCCAGCAGCTTGGGACAGCGAAGCTACGAGCAGTACTTC
CDR3 protein: CASSLGQRSYEQYF

clone size: -
D gene: -
J gene: TRBJ2-6
V gene: TRBV7-2
CDR3 length: 15
CDR3 DNA: TGTGCCAGCAGACCACAGAGCTCTGGGGCCAACGTCCTGACTTTC
CDR3 protein: CASRPQSSGANVLTF

clone size: medium-sized
D gene: -
J gene: TRBJ1-2
V gene: TRBV9
CDR3 length: 17
CDR3 DNA: TGTGCCAGCAGCGTAGCCCCAAAGACAGGATCTAACTATGGCTACACCTTC
CDR3 protein: CASSVAPKTGSNYGYTF

clone size: few
D gene: -
J gene: TRBJ1-5
V gene: TRBV7-2
CDR3 length: 15
CDR3 DNA: TGTGCCAGCAGCTTAACCCCAGACAGGAATCAGCCCCAGCATTTT
CDR3 protein: CASSLTPDRNQPQHF

clone size: -
D gene: TRBD2
J gene: TRBJ2-1
V gene: TRBV29-1
CDR3 length: 13
CDR3 DNA: TGCAGCGGACCCGGGACTAGCGGCAATGAGCAGTTCTTC
CDR3 protein: CSGPGTSGNEQFF

clone size: once
D gene: TRBD2
J gene: TRBJ2-3
V gene: TRBV11-3
CDR3 length: 17
CDR3 DNA: TGTGCCAGCAGCCCAAAAACTAGCGGGAGATCGACAGATACGCAGTATTTT
CDR3 protein: CASSPKTSGRSTDTQYF

clone size: -
D gene: -
J gene: TRBJ2-2
V gene: TRBV9
CDR3 length: 16
CDR3 DNA: TGTGCCAGCAGCGTAGTTGCGGTTTCGAACACCGGGGAGCTGTTTTTT
CDR3 protein: CASSVVAVSNTGELFF

clone size: -
D gene: -
J gene: TRBJ1-5
V gene: TRBV28
CDR3 length: 12
CDR3 DNA: TGTGCCAGCAGGTCAGGGGTAGGGCCCCAGCATTTT
CDR3 protein: CASRSGVGPQHF

clone size: -
D gene: -
J gene: TRBJ2-7
V gene: TRBV5-1
CDR3 length: 16
CDR3 DNA: TGCGCCAGCAGCTCCACTTACTTGACAGTCACCTACGAGCAGTACTTC
CDR3 protein: CASSSTYLTVTYEQYF

clone size: -
D gene: TRBD1
J gene: TRBJ2-1
V gene: TRBV20-1
CDR3 length: 16
CDR3 DNA: TGCAGTGCTAGTAACCTGGGACAGGTGGGAAACAATGAGCAGTTCTTC
CDR3 protein: CSASNLGQVGNNEQFF

clone size: -
D gene: TRBD1
J gene: TRBJ1-2
V gene: TRBV5-4
CDR3 length: 13
CDR3 DNA: TGTGCCGTAATGGCAGGGGGCCACTATGGCTACACCTTC
CDR3 protein: CAVMAGGHYGYTF

clone size: -
D gene: TRBD1
J gene: TRBJ1-6
V gene: TRBV18
CDR3 length: 14
CDR3 DNA: TGTGCCAGCTCGCCCCGGGACAGGGACTCACCCCTCCACTTT
CDR3 protein: CASSPRDRDSPLHF

clone size: -
D gene: TRBD1
J gene: TRBJ1-2
V gene: TRBV6-5
CDR3 length: 14
CDR3 DNA: TGTGCCAGCATTATCCAGGGGGGTAACTATGGCTACACCTTC
CDR3 protein: CASIIQGGNYGYTF

clone size: -
D gene: TRBD1
J gene: TRBJ1-6
V gene: TRBV11-2
CDR3 length: 15
CDR3 DNA: TGTGCCAGCAGCTCCCTCGGCAGGGGGGATTCACCCCTCCACTTT
CDR3 protein: CASSSLGRGDSPLHF